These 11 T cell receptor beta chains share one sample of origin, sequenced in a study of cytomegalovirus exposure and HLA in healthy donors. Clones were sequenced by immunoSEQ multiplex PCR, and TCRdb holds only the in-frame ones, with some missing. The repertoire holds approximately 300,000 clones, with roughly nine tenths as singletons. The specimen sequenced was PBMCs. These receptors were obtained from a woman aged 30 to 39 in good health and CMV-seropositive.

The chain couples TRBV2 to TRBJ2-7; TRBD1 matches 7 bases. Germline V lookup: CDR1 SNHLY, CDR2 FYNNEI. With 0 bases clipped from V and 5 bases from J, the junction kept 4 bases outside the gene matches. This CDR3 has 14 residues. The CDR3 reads CASSEAGQQDEQYF. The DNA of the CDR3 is TGTGCCAGCAGTGAAGCGGGACAGCAGGACGAGCAGTACTTC.

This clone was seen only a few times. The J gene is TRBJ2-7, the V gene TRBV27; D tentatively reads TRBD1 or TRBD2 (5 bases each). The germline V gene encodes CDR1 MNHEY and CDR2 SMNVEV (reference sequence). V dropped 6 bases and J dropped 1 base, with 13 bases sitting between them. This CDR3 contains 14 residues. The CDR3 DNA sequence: TGTGCCAGCAGAGACCGGGACGGATCCTACGAGCAGTACTTC. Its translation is CASRDRDGSYEQYF.

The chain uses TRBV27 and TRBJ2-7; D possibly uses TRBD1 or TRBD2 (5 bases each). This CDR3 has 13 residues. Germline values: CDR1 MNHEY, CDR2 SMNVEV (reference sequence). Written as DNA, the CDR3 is TGTGCGGTGGGTAGGCGAGGGGATTACGAGCAGTACTTC. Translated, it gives CAVGRRGDYEQYF.

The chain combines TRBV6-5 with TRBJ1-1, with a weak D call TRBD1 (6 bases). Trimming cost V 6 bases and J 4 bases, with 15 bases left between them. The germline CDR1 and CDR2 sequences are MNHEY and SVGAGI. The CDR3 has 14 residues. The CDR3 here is CASRRPRGTTEAFF. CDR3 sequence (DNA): TGTGCCAGCAGGCGACCCAGGGGCACCACTGAAGCTTTCTTT.

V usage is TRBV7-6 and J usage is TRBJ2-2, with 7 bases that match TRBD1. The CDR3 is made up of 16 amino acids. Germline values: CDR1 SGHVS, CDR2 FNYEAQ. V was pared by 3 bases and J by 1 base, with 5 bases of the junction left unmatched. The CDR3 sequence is CASSFTGTENTGELFF. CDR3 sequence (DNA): TGTGCCAGCAGCTTTACCGGGACAGAGAACACCGGGGAGCTGTTTTTT.

CDR3 in amino acids: CASSITPTGSAGYTF. DNA for the CDR3: TGTGCCAGCAGCATAACCCCGACAGGGTCAGCTGGCTACACCTTC. V usage is TRBV7-2 and J usage is TRBJ1-2; 7 nucleotides align to TRBD1. The germline V gene encodes CDR1 SGHTA and CDR2 FQGNSA. V gave up 5 bases and J gave up 7 bases; unmatched junction bases: 13. This CDR3 is built from 15 residues. Based on the CDR3 plus reference TRBV7-2 and TRBJ1-2, the full variable domain is GAGVSQSPSNKVTEKGKDVELRCDPISGHTALYWYRQSLGQGLEFLIYFQGNSAPDKSGLPSDRFSAERTGGSVSTLTIQRTQQEDSAVYLCASSITPTGSAGYTFGSGTRLTVV.

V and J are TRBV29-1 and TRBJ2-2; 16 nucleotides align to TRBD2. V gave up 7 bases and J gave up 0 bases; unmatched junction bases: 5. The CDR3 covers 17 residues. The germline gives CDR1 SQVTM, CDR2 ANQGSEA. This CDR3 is CSAGTSGRASNTGELFF. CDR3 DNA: TGCAGCGCCGGGACTAGCGGGAGGGCCTCGAACACCGGGGAGCTGTTTTTT.

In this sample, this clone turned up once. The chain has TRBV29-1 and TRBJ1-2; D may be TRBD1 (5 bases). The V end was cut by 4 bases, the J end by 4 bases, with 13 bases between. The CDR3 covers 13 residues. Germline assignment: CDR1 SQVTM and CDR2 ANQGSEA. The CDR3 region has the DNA TGCAGCGTTGGGGGCGAGGGAGGCTATGGCTACACCTTC. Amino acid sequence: CSVGGEGGYGYTF.

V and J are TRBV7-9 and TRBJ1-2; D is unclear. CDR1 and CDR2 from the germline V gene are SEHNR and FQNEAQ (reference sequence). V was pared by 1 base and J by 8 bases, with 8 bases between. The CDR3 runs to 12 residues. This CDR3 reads CASSLDGFGYTF. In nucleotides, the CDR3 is TGTGCCAGCAGCTTAGATGGCTTCGGCTACACCTTC. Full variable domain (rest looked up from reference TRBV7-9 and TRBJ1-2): DTGVSQNPRHKITKRGQNVTFRCDPISEHNRLYWYRQTLGQGPEFLTYFQNEAQLEKSRLLSDRFSAERPKGSFSTLEIQRTEQGDSAMYLCASSLDGFGYTFGSGTRLTVV.

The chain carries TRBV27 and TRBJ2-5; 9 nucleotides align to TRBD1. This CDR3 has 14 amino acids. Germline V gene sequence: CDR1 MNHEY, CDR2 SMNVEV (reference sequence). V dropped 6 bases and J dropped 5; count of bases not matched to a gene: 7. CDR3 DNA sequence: TGTGCCAGCAGCCCGGGACAGGGTGGGGAGACCCAGTACTTC. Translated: CASSPGQGGETQYF.

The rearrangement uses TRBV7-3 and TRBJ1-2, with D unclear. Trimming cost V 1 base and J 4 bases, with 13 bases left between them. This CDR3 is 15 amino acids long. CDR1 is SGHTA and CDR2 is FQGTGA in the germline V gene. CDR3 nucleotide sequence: TGTGCCAGCAGCTTAAGGTCGGGCCCTGGCTATGGCTACACCTTC. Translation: CASSLRSGPGYGYTF.